Presented here are 26 T cell receptor beta chains from one specimen sequenced in a study of OX40 agonist ivuxolimab in advanced cancers. Here immunoSEQ multiplex PCR was the method, and the copy in TCRdb shows in-frame clones only, minus some. The profile shows around 80,000 clones, 89% of them singletons. The sequencing used CD4+ or CD8+ T cells sorted from blood, collected in a trial of the OX40 agonist ivuxolimab. Receptor source: an adult with an advanced solid tumor such as melanoma, head and neck, liver or kidney cancer.

The chain has TRBV28 and TRBJ2-1; 7 nucleotides line up with TRBD2. This CDR3 is 17 amino acids long. Trimming removed 3 bases from V and 6 bases from J; junction bases left unmatched: 14. Germline values: CDR1 MDHEN, CDR2 SYDVKM. The CDR3 sequence: CASSFGYERGLFNEQFF. As DNA, the CDR3 is TGTGCCAGCAGTTTCGGGTACGAGCGGGGCCTCTTCAATGAGCAGTTCTTC.

V and J are TRBV6-5 and TRBJ1-2; D is perhaps TRBD1 (6 bases). The CDR3 has 15 residues. Germline V CDR1 and CDR2: MNHEY, SVGAGI. V shed 7 bases and J shed 6 bases, with 21 bases lying between them. DNA for the CDR3: TGTGCCAGCATTCATATCGGGGGCGCTACCGATGGCTACACCTTC. Translated: CASIHIGGATDGYTF.

The chain has TRBV5-4 and TRBJ1-1, with D perhaps TRBD1 (6 bases). Germline V gene sequence: CDR1 SGHNT, CDR2 YYREEE (reference sequence). The CDR3 extends over 15 amino acids. Trimming took off 4 bases at V and 1 base at J, with 14 bases between the two ends. CDR3 amino acids: CASSPLDRTNTEAFF. Written as DNA, the CDR3 is TGTGCCAGCAGCCCCCTTGACAGGACGAACACTGAAGCTTTCTTT.

In this sample, this clone turned up once. The genes are TRBV5-1 and TRBJ2-5, with 10 bases aligning to TRBD2. Germline V gene lookup returns CDR1 SGHRS and CDR2 YFSETQ. V gave up 2 bases and J gave up 5 bases; unmatched junction bases: 6. The CDR3 is 15 amino acids. The CDR3 is CASSFSSGGRETQYF. As DNA, the CDR3 is TGCGCCAGCAGCTTCTCTAGCGGGGGTAGGGAGACCCAGTACTTC.

The chain joins TRBV5-1 to TRBJ2-5, with a weak D call TRBD1 (6 bases). Trimming took off 7 bases at V and 9 bases at J, with 16 bases between the two ends. CDR3 size: 12 residues. Germline values: CDR1 SGHRS, CDR2 YFSETQ. CDR3 sequence: CASQGYLGAQYF. The DNA of the CDR3 is TGCGCCAGCCAGGGGTACTTAGGGGCCCAGTACTTC. Full variable domain (rest looked up from reference TRBV5-1 and TRBJ2-5): KAGVTQTPRYLIKTRGQQVTLSCSPISGHRSVSWYQQTPGQGLQFLFEYFSETQRNKGNFPGRFSGRQFSNSRSEMNVSTLELGDSALYLCASQGYLGAQYFGPGTRLLVL.

The chain employs TRBV6-5 and TRBJ1-3; 12 bases fit TRBD1. J was trimmed by 7 bases and V by 4 bases; bases with no gene match: 5. CDR1 and CDR2 (germline): MNHEY, SVGAGI. This CDR3 has 15 residues. CDR3 bases: TGTGCCAGCAGTTCCGGGACAGGGGGCTTGAACACCATATATTTT. Protein: CASSSGTGGLNTIYF.

The chain employs TRBV9 and TRBJ1-4; D not certain. Trimming shortened V by 2 bases and J by 0 bases, and 5 bases separated the two germline ends. This CDR3 spans 14 amino acids. The germline gives CDR1 SGDLS, CDR2 YYNGEE. The CDR3 nucleotides read TGTGCCAGCAGCGTTCAACCAACTAATGAAAAACTGTTTTTT. Its translation: CASSVQPTNEKLFF.

This clone occurred once. CDR3 sequence (DNA): TGTGCCAGCAGTGGCTACAATGAGCAGTTCTTC. The encoded protein is CASSGYNEQFF. The chain is built from TRBV2 and TRBJ2-1; D is unclear. The CDR3 runs to 11 residues. V was clipped by 4 bases and J by 3 bases, with 1 base between them. Germline lookup yields CDR1 SNHLY and CDR2 FYNNEI.

The rearrangement links TRBV7-3 to TRBJ2-3; a weak D match, TRBD2 (5 bases). The CDR3 spans 13 residues. Germline CDR1 reads SGHTA; CDR2 reads FQGTGA. V lost 3 bases and J 4 bases, leaving 8 bases between the germline ends. CDR3 in DNA: TGTGCCAGCAGCTTTAATAGCGCAGATACGCAGTATTTT. Protein sequence: CASSFNSADTQYF.

The rearrangement links TRBV7-9 to TRBJ2-3; D ambiguous. The CDR3 spans 12 residues. Trimming shortened V by 0 bases and J by 4 bases, and 2 bases separated the two germline ends. Germline loops: CDR1 SEHNR, CDR2 FQNEAQ (reference sequence). The DNA of the CDR3 is TGTGCCAGCAGCTTAGCAGCAGATACGCAGTATTTT. Its translation is CASSLAADTQYF. The variable domain in full, with the rest retrieved from reference TRBV7-9 and TRBJ2-3, is DTGVSQNPRHKITKRGQNVTFRCDPISEHNRLYWYRQTLGQGPEFLTYFQNEAQLEKSRLLSDRFSAERPKGSFSTLEIQRTEQGDSAMYLCASSLAADTQYFGPGTRLTVL.

The V gene is TRBV7-8, the J gene TRBJ2-7, with D possibly TRBD2 on 7 matching bases. Germline values: CDR1 SGHVS, CDR2 FQNEAQ. V lost 5 bases and J lost 4, with 18 bases in between. The CDR3 length is 15 residues. In DNA, the CDR3 is TGTGCCAGCAGCCCCGGGGGGCCTGGGCGATACGAGCAGTACTTC. It encodes CASSPGGPGRYEQYF.

The V call is TRBV7-3, the J call TRBJ1-3; D unclear. Trimming took 8 bases from V and 0 from J, leaving 8 bases between them. CDR1 is SGHTA and CDR2 is FQGTGA in the germline V gene. The CDR3 sequence is 13 residues long. CDR3 bases: TGTGCCAGCGGGTCGCACTCTGGAAACACCATATATTTT. Translating gives CASGSHSGNTIYF.

The count of this clone is one. J is TRBJ2-7 and V is TRBV11-2; TRBD2 is a possible D gene (5 bases). CDR1 and CDR2 from the germline V gene are SGHAT and FQNNGV. The CDR3 is made up of 13 amino acids. With 2 bases removed from V and 4 bases from J, the gap between germline ends came to 9 bases. CDR3 DNA: TGTGCCAGCAGCTTAACTACGGGGTACGAGCAGTACTTC. Protein sequence: CASSLTTGYEQYF.

CDR3 in DNA: TGTGCCAGCAGCAAGCCCGGTGGGGCCACCACCGGGGAGCTGTTTTTT. This codes for CASSKPGGATTGELFF. The chain employs TRBV7-6 and TRBJ2-2; tentative D call: TRBD1 (5 bases). CDR1 and CDR2 (germline): SGHVS, FNYEAQ. V was trimmed by 5 bases and J by 4 bases, leaving 17 bases between them. CDR3 length: 16 amino acids. The full variable domain, its missing parts supplied by reference TRBV7-6 and TRBJ2-2, is GAGVSQSPRYKVTKRGQDVALRCDPISGHVSLYWYRQALGQGPEFLTYFNYEAQQDKSGLPNDRFSAERPEGSISTLTIQRTEQRDSAMYRCASSKPGGATTGELFFGEGSRLTVL.

The chain joins TRBV5-3 to TRBJ2-7, with D possibly matching TRBD1 (6 bases). TRBV5-3 is marked as an open reading frame, function uncertain. Between the trimmed V and J ends, which lost 1 base and 3 bases, there was a span of 11 bases. The CDR3 is 14 amino acids. CDR3: CARSLPGDFYEQYF. The CDR3 DNA sequence: TGTGCCAGAAGCTTGCCAGGGGATTTCTACGAGCAGTACTTC.

The rearrangement uses TRBV20-1 and TRBJ2-7; 8 bases are shared with TRBD2. V trimming: 0 bases; J trimming: 9 bases; junction bases outside the gene matches: 1. Germline V gene data show CDR1 as DFQATT and CDR2 as SNEGSKA (reference sequence). The CDR3 consists of 11 residues. CDR3 nucleotide sequence: TGCAGTGCTAGAGATCGGGGGGGGCAGTACTTC. It specifies CSARDRGGQYF.

This chain links TRBV29-1 with TRBJ1-1; 10 bases are shared with TRBD1. Germline V lookup: CDR1 SQVTM, CDR2 ANQGSEA. The CDR3 runs to 14 residues. Losses at the gene ends were 7 bases for V and 11 bases for J; bases not matched to a gene: 16. The CDR3 region is CSAATGGLFPGAFF. DNA of the CDR3: TGCAGCGCCGCGACAGGGGGCTTATTCCCCGGGGCTTTCTTT.

CDR3 amino acids: CASSFPGSSSPLHF. As DNA, the CDR3 is TGTGCCAGCAGCTTTCCGGGGTCGAGTTCACCCCTCCACTTT. V is TRBV5-6 and J is TRBJ1-6; D gene unclear. Trimming pared 2 bases from V and 9 bases from J, leaving 12 bases between. CDR1 is SGHDT and CDR2 is YYEEEE in the germline V gene. CDR3 size: 14 residues.

The genes are TRBV5-1 and TRBJ2-1; D remains unclear. Germline V gene sequence: CDR1 SGHRS, CDR2 YFSETQ. This CDR3 contains 16 residues. V was cut by 0 bases and J by 1 base, with 11 bases left in between. Written as DNA, the CDR3 is TGCGCCAGCAGCTTGGCCGGGCTAGTGTCCTACAATGAGCAGTTCTTC. It encodes CASSLAGLVSYNEQFF. Together with reference TRBV5-1 and TRBJ2-1, the CDR3 gives the full variable domain: KAGVTQTPRYLIKTRGQQVTLSCSPISGHRSVSWYQQTPGQGLQFLFEYFSETQRNKGNFPGRFSGRQFSNSRSEMNVSTLELGDSALYLCASSLAGLVSYNEQFFGPGTRLTVL.

The rearrangement joins TRBV29-1 to TRBJ2-1; 8 positions match TRBD2. V was clipped by 3 bases and J by 0 bases; unmatched bases: 13. Germline values: CDR1 SQVTM, CDR2 ANQGSEA. The CDR3 runs to 18 residues. CDR3 sequence (DNA): TGCAGCGTTGATGGGTGGGGCCAGCGGGGGAGCTCCTACAATGAGCAGTTCTTC. Its protein is CSVDGWGQRGSSYNEQFF.

The chain has TRBV28 and TRBJ2-7; the match to TRBD2 covers 8 bases. This CDR3 is built from 14 residues. CDR1 is MDHEN and CDR2 is SYDVKM in the germline V gene. J was trimmed by 4 bases and V by 3 bases; bases with no gene match: 5. The CDR3 loop is CASSFRGRLYEQYF. DNA of the CDR3: TGTGCCAGCAGTTTTCGCGGGAGGCTTTACGAGCAGTACTTC.

This chain links TRBV29-1 with TRBJ2-1, with a tentative D call TRBD2 (6 bases). Germline CDR1 and CDR2: SQVTM and ANQGSEA. V shed 5 bases and J shed 7 bases, with 18 bases lying between them. CDR3 length: 14 residues. CDR3 protein: CSVPRAGSRNEQFF. The CDR3 region has the DNA TGCAGCGTTCCTCGGGCGGGGAGCAGGAATGAGCAGTTCTTC.

The chain uses TRBV30 and TRBJ1-5; 9 nucleotides align to TRBD1. The ends lost 0 bases at V and 4 bases at J; junction bases unmatched: 1. The CDR3 runs 14 residues. Germline V CDR1 and CDR2: GTSNPN, SVGIG (reference sequence). The DNA of the CDR3 is TGTGCCTGGAGTGTGGGACAGGGTAATCAGCCCCAGCATTTT. Translation gives CAWSVGQGNQPQHF.

The rearrangement joins TRBV6-5 to TRBJ2-1; 7 nucleotides agree with TRBD2. The CDR3 runs 14 residues. Germline loops: CDR1 MNHEY, CDR2 SVGAGI. After removal of 5 bases from V and 2 bases from J, the junction contained 3 bases not matched to a gene. CDR3 in amino acids: CASSVLATYNEQFF. The CDR3 DNA follows: TGTGCCAGCAGTGTACTAGCGACCTACAATGAGCAGTTCTTC.

The chain is built from TRBV10-3 and TRBJ1-3; tentative D call: TRBD1 (5 bases). V was trimmed by 6 bases and J by 0 bases, leaving 6 bases between them. The germline CDR1 and CDR2 sequences are ENHRY and SYGVKD. CDR3 length: 13 residues. CDR3 coding DNA: TGTGCCATCAGAGACAGCTCTGGAAACACCATATATTTT. Translated, it gives CAIRDSSGNTIYF.

In its sample, this clone was seen a few times. V gene TRBV30 combines with J gene TRBJ1-1; maybe TRBD1 (5 bases). Deletions cut 7 bases from V and 0 bases from J, with 15 bases between. CDR3 length: 14 residues. In germline, CDR1 is GTSNPN, CDR2 SVGIG (reference sequence). CDR3 region: CASAPGLMNTEAFF. CDR3 nucleotides: TGTGCCTCCGCCCCGGGACTCATGAACACTGAAGCTTTCTTT.